The sample holds a few counts of the clone carrying this TCR beta chain. The antigen remains undetermined. The data were obtained in a study of cytomegalovirus exposure and HLA in healthy donors. Across the whole study: The platform used for the 110 or so validation repertoires matched that of the approximately 620 first-cohort repertoires, a later analysis reported.

Germline V lookup: CDR1 MGHRA, CDR2 YSYEKL. The germline V and J ends were trimmed by 0 bases and 5 bases, with 13 bases remaining between them. The CDR3 extends over 15 amino acids. From the 120-subject validation cohort, which was separate from the approximately 720-subject first cohort, the donors were drawn. TCRdb keeps only in-frame clones here, not all; method: immunoSEQ multiplex PCR. The sample gives a few hundred thousand clones, around 90% of which show up once; approximately 0.34% is in the top ten. Study results and limitations: The study designated roughly 160 TCR beta chains cytomegalovirus-associated. Subsequent analysis of the 100 to 150 validation repertoires found a tendency for first-cohort TCR clusters to co-occur.

The source of this sequence is a woman aged 18-29 years in good health and CMV-seronegative. Material: PBMCs. V and J are TRBV4-1 and TRBJ1-1; possible D gene TRBD1, 6 bases. In DNA form, the CDR3 reads TGCGCCAGCAGCCAAGATGCTACAGGGCGAACTGAAGCTTTCTTT. Encoded protein: CASSQDATGRTEAFF.